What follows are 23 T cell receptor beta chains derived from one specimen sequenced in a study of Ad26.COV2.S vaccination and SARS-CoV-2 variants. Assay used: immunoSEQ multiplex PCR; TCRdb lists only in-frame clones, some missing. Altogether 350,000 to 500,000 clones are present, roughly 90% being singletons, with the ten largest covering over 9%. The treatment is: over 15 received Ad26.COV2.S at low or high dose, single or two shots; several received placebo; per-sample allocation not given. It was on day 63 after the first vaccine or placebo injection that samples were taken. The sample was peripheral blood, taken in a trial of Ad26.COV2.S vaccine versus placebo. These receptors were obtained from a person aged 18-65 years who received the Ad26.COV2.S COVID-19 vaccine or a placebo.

Written as DNA, the CDR3 is TGTGCTAGTGGTCCGCCCTGGTATACCCAAGAGACCCAGTACTTC. Protein sequence: CASGPPWYTQETQYF. The chain is built from TRBV12-5 and TRBJ2-5; D gene uncertain. Deletions cut 5 bases from V and 1 base from J, with 14 bases between. The CDR3 covers 15 residues. CDR1 is LGHNT, CDR2 FRNRAP, per germline. Full variable domain (missing parts from reference TRBV12-5 and TRBJ2-5): DARVTQTPRHKVTEMGQEVTMRCQPILGHNTVFWYRQTMMQGLELLAYFRNRAPLDDSGMPKDRFSAEMPDATLATLKIQPSEPRDSAVYFCASGPPWYTQETQYFGPGTRLLVL.

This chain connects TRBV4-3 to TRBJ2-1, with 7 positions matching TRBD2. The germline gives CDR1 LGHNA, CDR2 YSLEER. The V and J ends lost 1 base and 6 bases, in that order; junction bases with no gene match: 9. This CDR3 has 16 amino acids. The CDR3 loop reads CASSQAHGLGANEQFF. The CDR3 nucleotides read TGCGCCAGCAGCCAAGCCCACGGACTAGGCGCCAATGAGCAGTTCTTC.

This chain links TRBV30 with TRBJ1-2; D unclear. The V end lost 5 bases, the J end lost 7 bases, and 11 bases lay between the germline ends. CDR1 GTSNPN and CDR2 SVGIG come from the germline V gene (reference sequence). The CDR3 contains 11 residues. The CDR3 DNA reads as TGTGCCTGGGGTATGGGCGGTGGCTACACCTTC. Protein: CAWGMGGGYTF. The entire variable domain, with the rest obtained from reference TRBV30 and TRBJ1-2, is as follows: SQTIHQWPATLVQPVGSPLSLECTVEGTSNPNLYWYRQAAGRGLQLLFYSVGIGQISSEVPQNLSASRPQDRQFILSSKKLLLSDSGFYLCAWGMGGGYTFGSGTRLTVV.

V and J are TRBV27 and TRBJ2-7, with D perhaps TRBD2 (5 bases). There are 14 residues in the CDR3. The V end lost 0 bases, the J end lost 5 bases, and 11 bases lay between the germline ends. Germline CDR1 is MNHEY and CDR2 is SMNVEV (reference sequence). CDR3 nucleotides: TGTGCCAGCAGTTTATCAGCGGACGGGGACGAGCAGTACTTC. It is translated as CASSLSADGDEQYF.

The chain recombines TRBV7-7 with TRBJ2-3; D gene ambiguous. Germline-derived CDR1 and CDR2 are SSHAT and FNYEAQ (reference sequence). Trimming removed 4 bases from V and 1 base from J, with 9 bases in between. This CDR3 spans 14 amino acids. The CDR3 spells CASSSNPGTDTQYF. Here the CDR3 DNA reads TGTGCCAGCAGCTCTAATCCGGGCACAGATACGCAGTATTTT.

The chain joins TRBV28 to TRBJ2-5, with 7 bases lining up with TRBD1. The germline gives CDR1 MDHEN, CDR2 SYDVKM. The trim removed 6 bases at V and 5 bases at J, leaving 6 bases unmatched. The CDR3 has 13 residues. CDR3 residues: CASSNDRDETQYF. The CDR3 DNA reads TGTGCCAGCAGCAACGACAGGGACGAGACCCAGTACTTC.

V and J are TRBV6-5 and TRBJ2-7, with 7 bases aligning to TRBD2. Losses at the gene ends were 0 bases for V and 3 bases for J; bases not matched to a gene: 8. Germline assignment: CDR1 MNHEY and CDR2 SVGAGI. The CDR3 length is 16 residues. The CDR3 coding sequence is TGTGCCAGCAGTTACTCGACGGGGGGTTCAAGCTACGAGCAGTACTTC. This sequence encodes CASSYSTGGSSYEQYF.

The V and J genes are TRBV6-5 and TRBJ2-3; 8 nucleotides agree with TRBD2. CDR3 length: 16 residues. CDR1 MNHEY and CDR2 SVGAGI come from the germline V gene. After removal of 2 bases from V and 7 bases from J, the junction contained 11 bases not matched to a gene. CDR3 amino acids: CASSYTGLVGFNTQYF. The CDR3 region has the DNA TGTGCCAGCAGTTACACGGGACTAGTGGGATTTAATACGCAGTATTTT.

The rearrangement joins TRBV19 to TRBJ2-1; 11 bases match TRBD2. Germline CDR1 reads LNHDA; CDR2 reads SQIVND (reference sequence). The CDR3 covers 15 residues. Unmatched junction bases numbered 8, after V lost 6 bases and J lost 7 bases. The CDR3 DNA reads TGTGCCAGTAGCGTAGCGGGAGGGCCGGGTAATGAGCAGTTCTTC. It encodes CASSVAGGPGNEQFF.

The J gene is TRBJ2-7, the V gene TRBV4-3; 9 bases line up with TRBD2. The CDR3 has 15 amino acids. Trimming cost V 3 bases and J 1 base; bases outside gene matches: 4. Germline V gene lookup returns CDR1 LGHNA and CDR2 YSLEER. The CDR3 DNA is TGCGCCAGCAGCCATAGCGGGAGAGGGTCCTACGAGCAGTACTTC. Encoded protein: CASSHSGRGSYEQYF.

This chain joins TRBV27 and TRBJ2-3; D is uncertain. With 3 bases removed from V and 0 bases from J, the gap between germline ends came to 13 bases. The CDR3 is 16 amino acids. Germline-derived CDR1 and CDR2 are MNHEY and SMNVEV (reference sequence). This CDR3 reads CASSLLGKLSTDTQYF. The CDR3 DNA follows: TGTGCCAGCAGTTTGTTGGGTAAACTAAGCACAGATACGCAGTATTTT.

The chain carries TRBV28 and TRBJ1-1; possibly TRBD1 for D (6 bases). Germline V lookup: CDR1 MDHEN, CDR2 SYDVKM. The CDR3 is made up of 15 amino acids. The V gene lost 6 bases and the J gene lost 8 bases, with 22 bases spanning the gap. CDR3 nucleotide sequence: TGTGCCAGCAGCTCCCTAGGGGGGGGTTCTATCGAAGCTTTCTTT. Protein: CASSSLGGGSIEAFF.

CDR3 coding DNA: TGTGCCAGCAGCCACCGCGGGGTCGGGAATGAGCAGTTCTTC. Amino acids: CASSHRGVGNEQFF. V gene TRBV14 combines with J gene TRBJ2-1; tentative D call: TRBD2 (6 bases). Trimming left V 3 bases short and J 7 bases short, with 13 bases between. Looked up from germline, CDR1 is SGHDN and CDR2 is FVKESK. The CDR3 contains 14 residues.

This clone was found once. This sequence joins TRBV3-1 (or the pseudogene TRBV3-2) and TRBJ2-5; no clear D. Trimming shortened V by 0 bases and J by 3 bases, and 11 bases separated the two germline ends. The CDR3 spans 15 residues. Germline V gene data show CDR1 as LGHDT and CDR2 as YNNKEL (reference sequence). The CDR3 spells CASSQDFKAEETQYF. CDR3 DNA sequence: TGTGCCAGCAGCCAAGATTTCAAGGCAGAAGAGACCCAGTACTTC.

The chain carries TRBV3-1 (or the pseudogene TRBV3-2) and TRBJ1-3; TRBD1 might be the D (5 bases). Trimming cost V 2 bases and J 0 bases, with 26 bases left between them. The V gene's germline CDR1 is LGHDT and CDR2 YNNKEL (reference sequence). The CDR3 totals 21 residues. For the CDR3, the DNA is TGTGCCAGCAGCCAAATTCGGACGGGTTGCTATTTAGGGGTCTCTGGAAACACCATATATTTT. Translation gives CASSQIRTGCYLGVSGNTIYF.

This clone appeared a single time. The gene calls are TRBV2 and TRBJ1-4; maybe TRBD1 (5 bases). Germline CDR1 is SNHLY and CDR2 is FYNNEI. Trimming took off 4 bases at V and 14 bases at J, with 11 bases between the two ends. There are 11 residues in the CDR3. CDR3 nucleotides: TGTGCCAGCAGTGGTAGGGGAGGCCTGTTTTTT. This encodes CASSGRGGLFF.

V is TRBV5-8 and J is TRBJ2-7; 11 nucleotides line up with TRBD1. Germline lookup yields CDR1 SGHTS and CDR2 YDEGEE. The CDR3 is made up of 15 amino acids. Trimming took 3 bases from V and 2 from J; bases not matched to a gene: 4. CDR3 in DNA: TGTGCCAGCAGCTCTCCGGGACAGGGGGCCTACGAGCAGTACTTC. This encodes CASSSPGQGAYEQYF.

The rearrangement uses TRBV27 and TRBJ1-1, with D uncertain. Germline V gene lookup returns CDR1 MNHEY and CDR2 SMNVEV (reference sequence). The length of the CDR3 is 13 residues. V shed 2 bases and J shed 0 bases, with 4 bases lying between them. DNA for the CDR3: TGTGCCAGCAGTTTACAACTGAACACTGAAGCTTTCTTT. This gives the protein CASSLQLNTEAFF.

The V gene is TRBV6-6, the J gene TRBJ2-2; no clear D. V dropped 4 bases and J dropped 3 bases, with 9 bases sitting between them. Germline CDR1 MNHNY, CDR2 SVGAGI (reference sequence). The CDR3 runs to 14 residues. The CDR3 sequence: CASSFPADTGELFF. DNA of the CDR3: TGTGCCAGCAGTTTCCCGGCGGACACCGGGGAGCTGTTTTTT.

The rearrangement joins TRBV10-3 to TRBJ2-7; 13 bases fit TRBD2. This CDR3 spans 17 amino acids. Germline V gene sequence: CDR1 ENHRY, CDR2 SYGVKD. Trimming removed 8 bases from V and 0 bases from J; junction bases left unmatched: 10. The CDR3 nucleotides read TGTGCCATCTCTGCCGGGACTAGCGGGGAGAGCTCCTACGAGCAGTACTTC. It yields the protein CAISAGTSGESSYEQYF.

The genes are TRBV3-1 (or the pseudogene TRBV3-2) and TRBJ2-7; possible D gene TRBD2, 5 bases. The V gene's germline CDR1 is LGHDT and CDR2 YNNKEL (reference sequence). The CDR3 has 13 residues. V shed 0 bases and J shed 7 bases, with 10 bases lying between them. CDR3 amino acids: CASSQEGAWEQYF. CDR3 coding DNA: TGTGCCAGCAGCCAAGAGGGAGCGTGGGAGCAGTACTTC.

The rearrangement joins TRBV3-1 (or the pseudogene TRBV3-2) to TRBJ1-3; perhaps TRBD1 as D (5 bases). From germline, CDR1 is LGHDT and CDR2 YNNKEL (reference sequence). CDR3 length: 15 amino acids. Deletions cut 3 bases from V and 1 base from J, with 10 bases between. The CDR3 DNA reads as TGTGCCAGCAGCCACCCCGGGGGGTCTGGAAACACCATATATTTT. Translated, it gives CASSHPGGSGNTIYF.

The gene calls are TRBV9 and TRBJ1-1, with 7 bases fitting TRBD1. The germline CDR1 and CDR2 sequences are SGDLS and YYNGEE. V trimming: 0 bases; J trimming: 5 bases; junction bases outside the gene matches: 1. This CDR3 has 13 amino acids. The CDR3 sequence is CASSVGQGTEAFF. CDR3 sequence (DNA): TGTGCCAGCAGCGTAGGACAGGGAACTGAAGCTTTCTTT.